This T cell receptor beta chain derives from a study of T cell changes during pregnancy in multiple sclerosis. TCRdb's table, derived via immunoSEQ multiplex PCR, lists solely in-frame clones and lacks some. Here the sample spans fewer than 60,000 clones, more than 90% being singletons. There are a few counts of this clone. This TCR derives from a female donor in good health, enrolled as a control in a pregnancy study. Sequenced material: peripheral blood, taken after pregnancy.

CDR3 nucleotides: TGCAGCGATCCCTTACAGGGGGTAATGTCACCCCTCCACTTT. Amino acid sequence: CSDPLQGVMSPLHF. This sequence joins TRBV29-1 and TRBJ1-6; 8 bases map to TRBD1. The CDR3 is 14 residues long. The V gene end was trimmed by 7 bases and the J gene end by 10 bases; junction bases not matched to a gene: 12. Germline CDR1 is SQVTM and CDR2 is ANQGSEA.